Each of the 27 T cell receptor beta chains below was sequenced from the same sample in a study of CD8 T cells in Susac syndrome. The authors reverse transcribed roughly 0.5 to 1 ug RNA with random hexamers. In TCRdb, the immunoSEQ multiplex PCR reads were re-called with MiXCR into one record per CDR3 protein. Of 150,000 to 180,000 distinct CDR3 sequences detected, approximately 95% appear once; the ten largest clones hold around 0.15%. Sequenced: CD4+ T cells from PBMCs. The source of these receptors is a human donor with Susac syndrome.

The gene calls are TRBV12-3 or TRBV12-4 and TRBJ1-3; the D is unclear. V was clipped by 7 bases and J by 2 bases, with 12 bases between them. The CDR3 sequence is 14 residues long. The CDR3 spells CASTSAGAGNTIYF. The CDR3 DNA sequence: TGTGCCAGCACCTCGGCAGGAGCTGGAAACACCATATATTTT.

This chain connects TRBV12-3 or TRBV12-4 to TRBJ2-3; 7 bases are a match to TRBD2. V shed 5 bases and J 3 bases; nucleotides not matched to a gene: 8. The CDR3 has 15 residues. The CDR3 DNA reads TGTGCCAGCAGTGGCGGGGAGCGGGGAACAGATACGCAGTATTTT. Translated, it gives CASSGGERGTDTQYF.

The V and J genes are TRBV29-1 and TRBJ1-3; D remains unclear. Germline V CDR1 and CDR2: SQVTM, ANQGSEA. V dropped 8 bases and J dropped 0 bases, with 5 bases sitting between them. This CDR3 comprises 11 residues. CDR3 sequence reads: CSFLSGNTIYF. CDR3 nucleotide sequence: TGCAGCTTCCTCTCTGGAAACACCATATATTTT.

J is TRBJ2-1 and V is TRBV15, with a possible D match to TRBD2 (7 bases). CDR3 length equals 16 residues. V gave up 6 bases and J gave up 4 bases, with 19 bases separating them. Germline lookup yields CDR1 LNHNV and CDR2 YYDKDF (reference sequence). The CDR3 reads CATRQTAGAGYNEQFF. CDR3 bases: TGTGCCACCAGACAAACGGCGGGGGCGGGATACAATGAGCAGTTCTTC.

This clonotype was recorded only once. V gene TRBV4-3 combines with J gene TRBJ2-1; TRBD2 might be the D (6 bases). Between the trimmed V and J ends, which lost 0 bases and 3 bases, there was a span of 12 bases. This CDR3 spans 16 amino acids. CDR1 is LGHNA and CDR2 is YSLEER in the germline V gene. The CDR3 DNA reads TGCGCCAGCAGCCAAGAGTTGAGCGGGTACTACAATGAGCAGTTCTTC. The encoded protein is CASSQELSGYYNEQFF.

CDR3 region: CASSELGNEQFF. The CDR3 nucleotides are TGCGCCAGCAGTGAACTAGGGAATGAGCAGTTCTTC. V usage is TRBV10-1 and J usage is TRBJ2-1; D might be TRBD2 (5 bases). The V end lost 3 bases, the J end lost 7 bases, and 7 bases lay between the germline ends. This CDR3 has 12 residues. CDR1 is WNHNN and CDR2 is SYGVQD in the germline V gene (reference sequence).

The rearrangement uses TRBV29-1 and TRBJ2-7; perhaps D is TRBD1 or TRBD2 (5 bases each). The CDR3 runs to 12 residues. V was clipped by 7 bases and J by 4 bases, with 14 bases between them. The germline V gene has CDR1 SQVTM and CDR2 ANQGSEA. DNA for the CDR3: TGCAGCGGGGGCCAGAGGGGTTACGAGCAGTACTTC. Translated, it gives CSGGQRGYEQYF.

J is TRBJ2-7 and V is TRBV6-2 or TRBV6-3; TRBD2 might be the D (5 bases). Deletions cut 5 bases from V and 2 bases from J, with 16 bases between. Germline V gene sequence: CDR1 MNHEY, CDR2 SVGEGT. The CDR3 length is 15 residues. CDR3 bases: TGTGCCAGCAGTCGACTACTTGGACTGACCTACGAGCAGTACTTC. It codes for CASSRLLGLTYEQYF.

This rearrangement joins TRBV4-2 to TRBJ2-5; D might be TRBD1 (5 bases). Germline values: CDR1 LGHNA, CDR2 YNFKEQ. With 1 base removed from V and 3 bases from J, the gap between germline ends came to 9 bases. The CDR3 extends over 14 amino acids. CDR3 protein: CASSQGGREETQYF. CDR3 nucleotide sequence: TGTGCCAGCAGCCAAGGTGGCAGGGAAGAGACCCAGTACTTC.

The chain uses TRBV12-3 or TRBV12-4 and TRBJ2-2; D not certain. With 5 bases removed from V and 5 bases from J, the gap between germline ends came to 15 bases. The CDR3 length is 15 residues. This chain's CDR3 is CASSRSAGETGELFF. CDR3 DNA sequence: TGTGCCAGCAGTCGCTCGGCAGGAGAAACCGGGGAGCTGTTTTTT.

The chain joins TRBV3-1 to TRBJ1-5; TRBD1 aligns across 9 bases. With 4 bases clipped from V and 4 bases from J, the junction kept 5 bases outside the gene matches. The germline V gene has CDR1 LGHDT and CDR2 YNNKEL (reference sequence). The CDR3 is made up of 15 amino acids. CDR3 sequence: CASSRGTGKNQPQHF. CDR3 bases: TGTGCCAGCAGCCGAGGGACAGGGAAGAATCAGCCCCAGCATTTT.

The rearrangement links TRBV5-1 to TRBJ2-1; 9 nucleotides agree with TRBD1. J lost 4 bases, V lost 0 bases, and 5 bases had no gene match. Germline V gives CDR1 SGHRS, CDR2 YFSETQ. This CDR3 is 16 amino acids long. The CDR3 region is CASSLARTGAYNEQFF. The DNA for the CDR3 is TGCGCCAGCAGCTTGGCCCGGACAGGGGCGTACAATGAGCAGTTCTTC.

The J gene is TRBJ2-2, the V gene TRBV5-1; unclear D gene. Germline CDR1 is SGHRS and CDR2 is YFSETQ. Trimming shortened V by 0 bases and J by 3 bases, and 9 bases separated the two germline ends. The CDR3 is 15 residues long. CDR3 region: CASSLASTDTGELFF. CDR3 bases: TGCGCCAGCAGCTTGGCGAGCACTGACACCGGGGAGCTGTTTTTT.

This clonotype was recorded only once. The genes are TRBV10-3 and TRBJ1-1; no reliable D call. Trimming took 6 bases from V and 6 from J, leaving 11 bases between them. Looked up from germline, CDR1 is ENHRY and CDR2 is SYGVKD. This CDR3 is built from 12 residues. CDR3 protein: CAISSAFSEAFF. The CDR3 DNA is TGTGCCATCAGCTCGGCGTTCTCTGAAGCTTTCTTT.

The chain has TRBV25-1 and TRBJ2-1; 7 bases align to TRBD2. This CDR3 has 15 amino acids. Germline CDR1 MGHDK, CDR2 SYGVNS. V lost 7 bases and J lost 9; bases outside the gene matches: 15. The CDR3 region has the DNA TGTGCCAGCAAGGAGCGGGGAATCCCGACTGGTGAGCAGTTCTTC. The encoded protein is CASKERGIPTGEQFF.

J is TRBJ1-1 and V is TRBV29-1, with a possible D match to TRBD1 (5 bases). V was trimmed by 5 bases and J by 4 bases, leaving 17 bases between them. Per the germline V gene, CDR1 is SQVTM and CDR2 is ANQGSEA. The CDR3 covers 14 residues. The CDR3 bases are TGCAGCGTTAGCCCCCCCGGGGCGAGCACTGAAGCTTTCTTT. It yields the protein CSVSPPGASTEAFF.

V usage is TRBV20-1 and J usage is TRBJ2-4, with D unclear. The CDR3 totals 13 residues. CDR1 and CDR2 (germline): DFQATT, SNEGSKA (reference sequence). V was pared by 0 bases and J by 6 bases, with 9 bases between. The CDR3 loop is CSARDESGNIQYF. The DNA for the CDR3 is TGCAGTGCTAGAGATGAGTCAGGAAACATTCAGTACTTC.

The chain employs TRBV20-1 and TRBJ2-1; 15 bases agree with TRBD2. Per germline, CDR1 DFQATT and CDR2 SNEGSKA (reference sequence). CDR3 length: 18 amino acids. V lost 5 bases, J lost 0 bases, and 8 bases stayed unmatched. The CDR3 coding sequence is TGCAGTGCTGAGCCGGGACTAGCGGGGGGCCCCTCCTACAATGAGCAGTTCTTC. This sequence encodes CSAEPGLAGGPSYNEQFF.

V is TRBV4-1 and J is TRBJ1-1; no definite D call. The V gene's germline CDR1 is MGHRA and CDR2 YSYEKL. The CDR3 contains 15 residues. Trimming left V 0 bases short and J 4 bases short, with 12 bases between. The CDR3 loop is CASSQDLRSGTEAFF. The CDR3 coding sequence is TGCGCCAGCAGCCAAGATCTGCGGTCGGGCACTGAAGCTTTCTTT.

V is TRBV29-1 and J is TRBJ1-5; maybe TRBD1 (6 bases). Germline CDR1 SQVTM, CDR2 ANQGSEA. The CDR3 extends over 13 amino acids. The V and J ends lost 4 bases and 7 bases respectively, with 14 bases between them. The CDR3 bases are TGCAGCGTTGGGAAAGGGGGGGAGCAGCCCCAGCATTTT. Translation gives CSVGKGGEQPQHF.

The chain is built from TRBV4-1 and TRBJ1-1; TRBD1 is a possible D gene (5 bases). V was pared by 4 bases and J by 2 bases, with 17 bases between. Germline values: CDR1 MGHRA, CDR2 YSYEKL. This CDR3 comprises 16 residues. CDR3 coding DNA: TGCGCCAGCAGCCTAGAGCAGGGCGCAAGCAACACTGAAGCTTTCTTT. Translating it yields CASSLEQGASNTEAFF.

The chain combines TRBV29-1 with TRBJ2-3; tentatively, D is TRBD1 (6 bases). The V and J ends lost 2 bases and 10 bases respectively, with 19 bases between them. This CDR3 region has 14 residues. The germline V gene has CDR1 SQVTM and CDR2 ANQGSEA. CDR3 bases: TGCAGCGTTGAAAATACCACAAACAGGGTCCCGCAGTATTTT. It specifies CSVENTTNRVPQYF.

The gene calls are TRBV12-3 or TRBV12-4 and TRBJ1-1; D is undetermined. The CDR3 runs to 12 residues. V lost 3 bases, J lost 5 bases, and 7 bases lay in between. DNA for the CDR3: TGTGCCAGCAGTTTGTTTGTGACTGAAGCTTTCTTT. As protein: CASSLFVTEAFF.

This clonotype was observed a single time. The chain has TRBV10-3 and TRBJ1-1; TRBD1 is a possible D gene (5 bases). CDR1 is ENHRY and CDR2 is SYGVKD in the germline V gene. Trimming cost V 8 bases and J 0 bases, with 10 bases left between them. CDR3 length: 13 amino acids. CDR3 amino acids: CAIGGGVNTEAFF. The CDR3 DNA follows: TGTGCCATCGGGGGGGGAGTGAACACTGAAGCTTTCTTT.

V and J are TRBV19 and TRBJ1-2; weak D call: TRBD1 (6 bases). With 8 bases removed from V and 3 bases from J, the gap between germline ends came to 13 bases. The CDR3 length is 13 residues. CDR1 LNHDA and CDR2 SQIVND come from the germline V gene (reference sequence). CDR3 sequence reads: CASSPQGYYGYTF. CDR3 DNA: TGTGCCAGTTCCCCACAGGGTTACTATGGCTACACCTTC.

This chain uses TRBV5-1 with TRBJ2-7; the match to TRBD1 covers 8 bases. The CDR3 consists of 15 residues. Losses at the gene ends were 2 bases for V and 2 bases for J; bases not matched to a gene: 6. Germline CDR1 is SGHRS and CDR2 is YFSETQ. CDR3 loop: CASSLTGTGTYEQYF. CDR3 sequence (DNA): TGCGCCAGCAGCTTAACCGGGACAGGTACCTACGAGCAGTACTTC.

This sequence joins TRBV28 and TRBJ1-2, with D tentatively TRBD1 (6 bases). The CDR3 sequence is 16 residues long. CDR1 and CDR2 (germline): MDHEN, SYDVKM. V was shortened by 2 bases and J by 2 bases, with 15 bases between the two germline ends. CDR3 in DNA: TGTGCCAGCAGTTTAGCTGTGGGACAACGGAACTATGGCTACACCTTC. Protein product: CASSLAVGQRNYGYTF.